This passage covers 29 T cell receptor beta chains from one sample sequenced in a study of CD8+ T cells in alopecia areata. cDNA serving as the sequencing template came from extracted, reverse transcribed RNA. Sequencing used immunoSEQ multiplex PCR; TCRdb keeps in-frame clones, though not all of them. This table holds 150,000 to 200,000 clones, just under 65% found once. Treatment denoted: oral pan-JAK inhibitor, 5-10 mg twice daily. This specimen consisted of CD4+ T cells sorted from blood, obtained around week 49, from a patient treated with tofacitinib. The receptors stem from a human donor with alopecia areata.

This clone was detected only once. The chain recombines TRBV9 with TRBJ2-1, with 12 bases identical to TRBD2. Germline loops: CDR1 SGDLS, CDR2 YYNGEE. Losses at the gene ends were 3 bases for V and 5 bases for J; bases not matched to a gene: 6. CDR3 size: 16 residues. The CDR3 is CASSANPSGGDNEQFF. The CDR3 bases are TGTGCCAGCAGCGCGAACCCTAGCGGGGGGGACAATGAGCAGTTCTTC.

This chain connects TRBV7-9 to TRBJ2-7, with TRBD2 matching 9 bases. V trimming: 3 bases; J trimming: 4 bases; junction bases outside the gene matches: 1. There are 13 residues in the CDR3. Germline CDR1 SEHNR, CDR2 FQNEAQ (reference sequence). The CDR3 sequence is CASSFSGGYEQYF. The CDR3 nucleotides read TGTGCCAGCAGCTTTAGCGGGGGATACGAGCAGTACTTC.

The CDR3 bases are TGTGCTAGTGGTTTGGGTGAAAGGCTAGCGGTCCGGGATACGCAGTATTTT. It specifies CASGLGERLAVRDTQYF. The chain recombines TRBV12-5 with TRBJ2-3; 7 nucleotides match TRBD2. V lost 1 base, J lost 6 bases, and 13 bases stayed unmatched. Germline V gene lookup returns CDR1 LGHNT and CDR2 FRNRAP. CDR3 size: 17 residues.

The sample holds a few counts of this clone. The V and J genes are TRBV25-1 and TRBJ2-7, with 7 bases aligning to TRBD1. After removal of 5 bases from V and 6 bases from J, the junction contained 7 bases not matched to a gene. CDR1 and CDR2 (germline): MGHDK, SYGVNS. This CDR3 is 13 amino acids long. The CDR3 coding sequence is TGTGCCAGCAGTCCCGGGACAGTACTCGAGCAGTACTTC. This gives the protein CASSPGTVLEQYF.

This clone occurred a few times. V and J are TRBV29-1 and TRBJ1-1; D unclear. The CDR3 runs to 12 residues. The germline CDR1 and CDR2 sequences are SQVTM and ANQGSEA. CDR3 DNA sequence: TGCAGTTATGAGGAGATGAACACTGAAGCTTTCTTT. It codes for CSYEEMNTEAFF.

This clone was recorded at least ten times. The rearrangement joins TRBV18 to TRBJ2-1; D is possibly TRBD1 (6 bases). The CDR3 runs 16 residues. V lost 2 bases and J 9 bases, leaving 20 bases between the germline ends. From germline, CDR1 is KGHSH and CDR2 LQKENI. The CDR3 bases are TGTGCCAGCTCACCATTTGCACAGGGTGATATCGGTGAGCAGTTCTTC. It encodes CASSPFAQGDIGEQFF.

The chain carries TRBV5-6 and TRBJ2-7; the match to TRBD2 covers 7 bases. The CDR3 extends over 15 amino acids. Germline V lookup: CDR1 SGHDT, CDR2 YYEEEE. Losses at the gene ends were 0 bases for V and 3 bases for J; bases not matched to a gene: 6. Here the CDR3 reads CASSLVGLTSYEQYF. CDR3 in DNA: TGTGCCAGCAGCTTGGTGGGACTAACTAGCTACGAGCAGTACTTC.

This clone showed up just a few times. V is TRBV29-1 and J is TRBJ2-2, with TRBD1 as a possible D gene (6 bases). The germline CDR1 and CDR2 sequences are SQVTM and ANQGSEA. Trimming left V 0 bases short and J 2 bases short, with 10 bases between. This CDR3 spans 15 amino acids. This CDR3 is CSVEDRDTNTGELFF. For the CDR3, the DNA is TGCAGCGTTGAAGATCGGGACACAAACACCGGGGAGCTGTTTTTT.

A remark on this clone: The sample has other DNA sequences that encode this CDR3 too. The chain uses TRBV2 and TRBJ1-1; D not certain. The CDR3 length is 11 residues. V was clipped by 4 bases and J by 3 bases, with 3 bases between them. Germline assignment: CDR1 SNHLY and CDR2 FYNNEI. CDR3 in amino acids: CASSGDTEAFF. The CDR3 nucleotides are TGTGCCAGCAGTGGAGACACTGAAGCTTTCTTT.

This clone has only one observation. The chain uses TRBV7-2 and TRBJ2-2, with 9 bases that match TRBD1. V was pared by 4 bases and J by 8 bases, with 8 bases of the junction left unmatched. Looked up from germline, CDR1 is SGHTA and CDR2 is FQGNSA. The CDR3 contains 15 residues. The DNA for the CDR3 is TGTGCCAGCAGCTGGGGACAGGGTTTGACGGGGGAGCTGTTTTTT. Translated: CASSWGQGLTGELFF.

The chain recombines TRBV30 with TRBJ2-7, with D hard to call. The V gene lost 3 bases and the J gene lost 7 bases, with 10 bases spanning the gap. The CDR3 loop spans 11 amino acids. CDR1 and CDR2 (germline): GTSNPN, SVGIG (reference sequence). CDR3 DNA sequence: TGTGCCTGGAGCCGTAGCTGGGAGCAGTACTTC. This translates into CAWSRSWEQYF.

The chain links TRBV29-1 to TRBJ1-1; weak D call: TRBD1 (5 bases). The CDR3 has 13 amino acids. V was clipped by 3 bases and J by 3 bases, with 11 bases between them. Germline CDR1 is SQVTM and CDR2 is ANQGSEA. Written as DNA, the CDR3 is TGCAGCGTTGACGAACGAGGGGACACTGAAGCTTTCTTT. Protein product: CSVDERGDTEAFF.

The chain employs TRBV30 and TRBJ1-2, with D perhaps TRBD1 (6 bases). The CDR3 runs 13 residues. V dropped 1 base and J dropped 3 bases, with 9 bases sitting between them. The germline CDR1 and CDR2 sequences are GTSNPN and SVGIG (reference sequence). This CDR3 reads CAWSADSDYGYTF. The CDR3, as DNA: TGTGCCTGGAGTGCGGACAGCGACTATGGCTACACCTTC.

A word on this clone: At one end the junction does not follow the germline gene, possibly because of a read error. V usage is TRBV6-5 and J usage is TRBJ1-1; D is uncertain. Germline V gives CDR1 MNHEY, CDR2 SVGAGI. CDR3 length equals 14 residues. The CDR3 loop reads CASSYFNTNTEAFF. In DNA form, the CDR3 reads TGTGCCAGCAGCTACTTTAACACGAACACTGAAGCTTTCTTT.

This chain uses TRBV29-1 with TRBJ2-7, with TRBD1 matching over 9 bases. CDR3 length: 16 residues. V dropped 5 bases and J dropped 7; count of bases not matched to a gene: 18. Germline CDR1 SQVTM, CDR2 ANQGSEA. DNA for the CDR3: TGCAGCGTTTTTGGAGAGCGAGGACAGGGGCGTCGGGAGCAGTACTTC. This gives the protein CSVFGERGQGRREQYF.

This chain uses TRBV30 with TRBJ1-1; D gene ambiguous. The CDR3 is 11 residues long. Germline lookup yields CDR1 GTSNPN and CDR2 SVGIG (reference sequence). V shed 6 bases and J shed 1 base, with 6 bases lying between them. The CDR3 sequence is CACNRNTEAFF. DNA for the CDR3: TGTGCCTGCAACAGGAACACTGAAGCTTTCTTT.

The chain has TRBV30 and TRBJ1-2, with D unclear. Germline lookup yields CDR1 GTSNPN and CDR2 SVGIG (reference sequence). V lost 3 bases, J lost 4 bases, and 9 bases lay in between. The CDR3 extends over 12 amino acids. The CDR3 loop reads CAWRRVPYGYTF. CDR3 DNA: TGTGCCTGGAGACGGGTCCCCTATGGCTACACCTTC.

The rearrangement uses TRBV6-1 and TRBJ2-7, with D perhaps matching TRBD2 (6 bases). V dropped 11 bases and J dropped 2 bases, with 16 bases sitting between them. Per the germline V gene, CDR1 is MNHNS and CDR2 is SASEGT. This CDR3 comprises 13 residues. The CDR3 loop is CASQLAGPYEQYF. CDR3 DNA: TGTGCCTCCCAACTAGCAGGGCCCTACGAGCAGTACTTC.

This clone occurred a few times. The rearrangement uses TRBV2 and TRBJ1-5; TRBD1 aligns across 9 bases. There are 15 residues in the CDR3. With V trimmed by 3 bases and J by 6 bases, 6 bases remained unmatched. Germline CDR1 and CDR2: SNHLY and FYNNEI. The chain's CDR3 is CASSDSGTGSQPQHF. DNA of the CDR3: TGTGCCAGCAGTGACTCCGGGACAGGGTCTCAGCCCCAGCATTTT.

DNA for the CDR3: TGTCGGGAACATGGGGCCAACGCTAACTATGGCTACACCTTC. It yields the protein CREHGANANYGYTF. This sequence joins TRBV21-1 and TRBJ1-2. TRBV21-1 represents a pseudogene. The CDR3 runs 14 residues.

This chain joins TRBV5-4 and TRBJ1-2, with 7 bases matching TRBD1. Losses at the gene ends were 0 bases for V and 4 bases for J; bases not matched to a gene: 6. Germline CDR1 SGHNT, CDR2 YYREEE (reference sequence). The CDR3 length is 15 residues. The CDR3 region is CASSLGGQIPYGYTF. CDR3 in DNA: TGTGCCAGCAGCTTGGGGGGACAGATTCCCTATGGCTACACCTTC.

The chain recombines TRBV9 with TRBJ1-6; 7 nucleotides align to TRBD1. Germline values: CDR1 SGDLS, CDR2 YYNGEE. The CDR3 spans 14 residues. V was clipped by 3 bases and J by 7 bases; unmatched bases: 4. The CDR3 DNA reads as TGTGCCAGCAGCGCGGGACAGAGGAATTCACCCCTCCACTTT. This codes for CASSAGQRNSPLHF.

The rearrangement joins TRBV7-6 to TRBJ2-2; possible D gene TRBD1, 6 bases. The CDR3 consists of 15 residues. The V and J ends lost 7 bases and 6 bases respectively, with 18 bases between them. Germline values: CDR1 SGHVS, CDR2 FNYEAQ. As DNA, the CDR3 is TGTGCCAGCAAAAAAGGGACAAGTAGGGCCGGGGAGCTGTTTTTT. Protein sequence: CASKKGTSRAGELFF. Complete variable domain (other parts from reference TRBV7-6 and TRBJ2-2): GAGVSQSPRYKVTKRGQDVALRCDPISGHVSLYWYRQALGQGPEFLTYFNYEAQQDKSGLPNDRFSAERPEGSISTLTIQRTEQRDSAMYRCASKKGTSRAGELFFGEGSRLTVL.

The chain combines TRBV25-1 with TRBJ1-1, with TRBD1 matching 8 bases. V gave up 7 bases and J gave up 1 base; unmatched junction bases: 2. There are 13 residues in the CDR3. CDR1 and CDR2 from the germline V gene are MGHDK and SYGVNS. The CDR3 reads CASIGTGNTEAFF. CDR3 coding DNA: TGTGCCAGCATCGGGACAGGGAACACTGAAGCTTTCTTT.

V usage is TRBV19 and J usage is TRBJ2-5, with 7 bases matching TRBD1. After removal of 3 bases from V and 2 bases from J, the junction contained 3 bases not matched to a gene. Per germline, CDR1 LNHDA and CDR2 SQIVND (reference sequence). The CDR3 contains 14 residues. The CDR3 spells CASSMSRGQETQYF. Here the CDR3 DNA reads TGTGCCAGTAGTATGTCCAGGGGGCAAGAGACCCAGTACTTC.

This clone was detected only once. The J gene is TRBJ1-6, the V gene TRBV23-1, with a tentative D call TRBD1 (5 bases). TRBV23-1 is filed as an ORF, its function uncertain. Trimming took 9 bases from V and 5 from J, leaving 14 bases between them. This CDR3 has 14 amino acids. The CDR3 reads CARYRGRDNSPLHF. Written as DNA, the CDR3 is TGCGCCAGGTATCGGGGCAGGGATAATTCACCCCTCCACTTT.

This clone showed up just once. The CDR3 DNA sequence: TGCGCCAGCAGCCAAAGAGCAGGGGATCTATACGAGCAGTACTTC. It specifies CASSQRAGDLYEQYF. The J gene is TRBJ2-7, the V gene TRBV4-3, with D tentatively TRBD1 (6 bases). This CDR3 is built from 15 residues. Germline lookup yields CDR1 LGHNA and CDR2 YSLEER. The ends were cut back, 2 bases at V and 4 bases at J, with 15 bases in the middle.

The V and J genes are TRBV5-5 and TRBJ1-2; unclear D gene. Between the trimmed V and J ends, which lost 1 base and 0 bases, there was a span of 22 bases. CDR1 is SGHKS, CDR2 YYEKEE, per germline (reference sequence). CDR3 length equals 19 residues. The CDR3 reads CASSLTTGRTVSPNYGYTF. CDR3 nucleotides: TGTGCCAGCAGCTTGACCACGGGCAGAACAGTTTCCCCTAACTATGGCTACACCTTC. The full variable domain, rest sourced from reference TRBV5-5 and TRBJ1-2, is DAGVTQSPTHLIKTRGQQVTLRCSPISGHKSVSWYQQVLGQGPQFIFQYYEKEERGRGNFPDRFSARQFPNYSSELNVNALLLGDSALYLCASSLTTGRTVSPNYGYTFGSGTRLTVV.

CDR3: CASSLGLTNTEAFF. CDR3 DNA: TGTGCCAGCAGCTTGGGACTCACTAACACTGAAGCTTTCTTT. The chain couples TRBV7-2 to TRBJ1-1; D is perhaps TRBD1 (5 bases). V gave up 3 bases and J gave up 2 bases, with 10 bases separating them. This CDR3 spans 14 amino acids. Germline CDR1 and CDR2: SGHTA and FQGNSA. Looking up the rest from reference TRBV7-2 and TRBJ1-1 gives the full variable domain: GAGVSQSPSNKVTEKGKDVELRCDPISGHTALYWYRQSLGQGLEFLIYFQGNSAPDKSGLPSDRFSAERTGGSVSTLTIQRTQQEDSAVYLCASSLGLTNTEAFFGQGTRLTVV.